This T cell receptor (beta chain) stems from a study of cytomegalovirus exposure and HLA in healthy donors. Overall study results and limits: Most of the TCR beta V segments (in an earlier analysis) were productive either about 87% or about 30% of the time.

Germline V CDR1 and CDR2: KGHSH, LQKENI. The CDR3 runs to 16 residues. The V and J ends lost 0 bases and 2 bases respectively, with 11 bases between them. The PCR used 60 Vbeta and 13 Jbeta primers. Measured with immunoSEQ multiplex PCR; TCRdb has only the in-frame clones, and not every one. Here the sample spans about 130,000 clones, roughly two thirds being singletons. As regards this clone: Antigen specificity is unknown.

The sequenced sample was PBMCs. The sequence derives from a man between 25 and 39 years old in good health and CMV-seropositive. The chain is built from TRBV18 and TRBJ2-1; maybe TRBD2 (6 bases). CDR3 bases: TGTGCCAGCTCACCACCAGGCGGGACCGCCTACAATGAGCAGTTCTTC. Protein product: CASSPPGGTAYNEQFF.